This T cell receptor beta chain came from a study of CD8+CD57+ T cells in acquired aplastic anemia. CD8+CD57+ cell expansion had been shown by flow cytometry in patients chosen for sequencing. Trimming took 4 bases from V and 3 from J, leaving 9 bases between them. From germline, CDR1 is DFQATT and CDR2 SNEGSKA (reference sequence). The CDR3 spans 12 residues. Profiling of TCR beta VDJ combinations and CDR3 sequences used genomic DNA as template. TCRdb ran MiXCR on the reads and lists one entry per CDR3 protein. This table has 450,000 to 600,000 distinct CDR3 sequences, around 33% appearing once. The origin of this receptor is a human donor with aplastic anemia. The specimen sequenced was sorted CD4+, CD8+, or CD8+CD57+ T cells (not recorded which) from PBMCs. This chain uses TRBV20-1 with TRBJ1-1; D is undetermined. The CDR3 sequence is CSANLGYTEAFF. The CDR3 nucleotides read TGCAGTGCTAATTTGGGGTACACTGAAGCTTTCTTT.